This is a list of T cell receptor beta chains from one sample in a study of identifying expanded T cells in peripheral blood. Sequencing was performed with immunoSEQ multiplex PCR; in TCRdb, only in-frame clones are kept and a portion is missing. The table has 85,000 to 100,000 clones, about 91% seen once; the top ten hold 4%. Sequencing was carried out using blood. These receptor sequences come from a person between 18 and 75 years old in good health. CDR3s include the opening cysteine and the closing phenylalanine or tryptophan. D genes are given only for firm matches. Clone size is stated in some rows and not others, as once, few, many or a class when expanded.

V gene	D gene	clone size	J gene	CDR3 DNA	CDR3 protein
TRBV15	TRBD1	few	TRBJ2-3	TGTGCCACCAGCAGAGATCAGGGGGCGACAGATACGCAGTATTTT	CATSRDQGATDTQYF
TRBV18	TRBD1	NA	TRBJ1-5	TGTGCCAGCTCATCACGGGACAGGGGCGATCAGCCCCAGCATTTT	CASSSRDRGDQPQHF
TRBV7-9	NA	NA	TRBJ2-7	TGTGCCAGCAGCCCCATACGTGGGGGGGAGCAGTACTTC	CASSPIRGGEQYF
TRBV9	TRBD2	NA	TRBJ2-3	TGTGCCAGCAGCGTGTCGCTAGCGGGGGGGTCAGATACGCAGTATTTT	CASSVSLAGGSDTQYF
TRBV28	TRBD1	NA	TRBJ2-5	TGTGCCAGCAGTTTATGGGCTGCCCCAGGGGGACGTGAGACCCAGTACTTC	CASSLWAAPGGRETQYF
TRBV19	NA	NA	TRBJ2-6	TGTGCCAGTAGTATAGGCGGAACTGGGGCCAACGTCCTGACTTTC	CASSIGGTGANVLTF
TRBV10-2	TRBD1	NA	TRBJ1-3	TGCGCCAGCAGTGAGCCGGAAGGACAGGGCTGGGGAAACACCATATATTTT	CASSEPEGQGWGNTIYF
TRBV7-2	NA	NA	TRBJ2-1	TGTGCCAGCAGCCAGCGGGCCCACAATGAGCAGTTCTTC	CASSQRAHNEQFF
TRBV7-9	NA	NA	TRBJ2-7	TGTGCCAGCAGCTTACAAGACCCTCTGTCCTACGAGCAGTACTTC	CASSLQDPLSYEQYF
TRBV7-6	NA	NA	TRBJ2-2	TGTGCCAGCAGCTTACGGAGCACCGGGGAGCTGTTTTTT	CASSLRSTGELFF
TRBV28	TRBD1	NA	TRBJ2-1	TGTGCCATTAAGGGACAGGGGGCAACCTACAATGAGCAGTTCTTC	CAIKGQGATYNEQFF
TRBV11-2	NA	NA	TRBJ1-4	TGTGCCAGCAGGTCCAACACCGCAACTAATGAAAAACTGTTTTTT	CASRSNTATNEKLFF
TRBV5-1	TRBD1	NA	TRBJ2-5	TGCGCCAGCAGCTTAGGGGGCAGTCAAGAGACCCAGTACTTC	CASSLGGSQETQYF
TRBV7-2	NA	NA	TRBJ1-6	TGTGCCAGCAGCTTAGTGGGGGGCAGATCACCCCTCCACTTT	CASSLVGGRSPLHF
TRBV6-1	NA	NA	TRBJ1-6	TGTGCCAGTAACACAGAAACCTATAATTCACCCCTCCACTTT	CASNTETYNSPLHF
TRBV9	TRBD1	NA	TRBJ1-4	TGTGCCAGCAGCCGGGACAGGGGTGAAAAACTGTTTTTT	CASSRDRGEKLFF